Below are 14 T cell receptor beta chains sequenced from a single sample in a study of blood T cell repertoires in COVID-19. Using immunoSEQ multiplex PCR, the repertoire was profiled, and TCRdb retains in-frame clones only, with some absent. The data show roughly 170,000 clones, more than 75% seen once. Sequenced material: peripheral blood. The source of these receptors is a woman in her 70s with COVID-19, enrolled during active disease.

This chain connects TRBV15 to TRBJ2-5; D is unclear. This CDR3 is 12 amino acids long. V was pared by 4 bases and J by 5 bases, with 8 bases between. Germline V gene sequence: CDR1 LNHNV, CDR2 YYDKDF (reference sequence). The DNA for the CDR3 is TGTGCCACCAGCAACCCCGGTGAGACCCAGTACTTC. Its translation: CATSNPGETQYF.

The V gene is TRBV19, the J gene TRBJ2-4, with 11 bases that match TRBD1. V lost 4 bases and J lost 6; bases outside the gene matches: 2. This CDR3 has 14 amino acids. The germline CDR1 and CDR2 sequences are LNHDA and SQIVND (reference sequence). The CDR3: CASSRTGGINIQYF. The CDR3 DNA follows: TGTGCCAGTAGTAGGACAGGGGGCATAAACATTCAGTACTTC.

V usage is TRBV2 and J usage is TRBJ1-5, with D unclear. CDR3 size: 15 residues. Deletions cut 2 bases from V and 1 base from J, with 9 bases between. The germline V gene encodes CDR1 SNHLY and CDR2 FYNNEI. The CDR3 DNA sequence: TGTGCCAGCAGTGAACAGGATATGAGCAATCAGCCCCAGCATTTT. It specifies CASSEQDMSNQPQHF.

With regard to this clone: Different DNA sequences within this sample yield the same CDR3. The rearrangement uses TRBV6-6 and TRBJ2-1; a possible D gene is TRBD1 (5 bases). The V gene lost 2 bases and the J gene lost 4 bases, with 9 bases spanning the gap. Germline loops: CDR1 MNHNY, CDR2 SVGAGI (reference sequence). The CDR3 consists of 14 residues. The CDR3 bases are TGTGCCAGCAGTTACCGAGACAGATACAATGAGCAGTTCTTC. Translation: CASSYRDRYNEQFF.

This sequence joins TRBV7-9 and TRBJ2-7; D remains unclear. V was shortened by 4 bases and J by 3 bases, with 22 bases between the two germline ends. Germline V CDR1 and CDR2: SEHNR, FQNEAQ (reference sequence). This CDR3 region has 17 residues. The chain's CDR3 is CASSSAINGYLLYEQYF. The CDR3 DNA is TGTGCCAGCAGCTCGGCGATTAACGGGTACCTACTCTACGAGCAGTACTTC.

The chain carries TRBV29-1 and TRBJ1-6; 8 nucleotides line up with TRBD1. Germline CDR1 SQVTM, CDR2 ANQGSEA. The CDR3 runs to 14 residues. V shed 6 bases, J shed 9 bases, and the junction held 10 bases outside the gene matches. Here the CDR3 DNA reads TGCAGCGTGGGGTCGGGACAGGAAGGTTCACCCCTCCACTTT. This sequence encodes CSVGSGQEGSPLHF. Supplemented by reference TRBV29-1 and TRBJ1-6, the full variable domain reads SAVISQKPSRDICQRGTSLTIQCQVDSQVTMMFWYRQQPGQSLTLIATANQGSEATYESGFVIDKFPISRPNLTFSTLTVSNMSPEDSSIYLCSVGSGQEGSPLHFGNGTRLTVT.

The chain combines TRBV30 with TRBJ1-6; no firm D call. This CDR3 contains 13 residues. The germline gives CDR1 GTSNPN, CDR2 SVGIG (reference sequence). The ends were cut back, 2 bases at V and 10 bases at J, with 12 bases in the middle. The CDR3 bases are TGTGCCTGGAGTAAGAGGGTTGAGTCACCCCTCCACTTT. This codes for CAWSKRVESPLHF.

V and J are TRBV7-9 and TRBJ1-1; TRBD1 matches at 9 bases. The germline V gene encodes CDR1 SEHNR and CDR2 FQNEAQ (reference sequence). There are 16 residues in the CDR3. V lost 5 bases and J lost 0; bases outside the gene matches: 7. CDR3 bases: TGTGCCAGCAGCCCGGGGACAGGGTGGGTGAACACTGAAGCTTTCTTT. Translated: CASSPGTGWVNTEAFF.

This sequence joins TRBV3-1 (or the pseudogene TRBV3-2) and TRBJ1-5; D is uncertain. CDR1 and CDR2 from the germline V gene are LGHDT and YNNKEL (reference sequence). CDR3 size: 14 residues. V dropped 1 base and J dropped 0 bases, with 4 bases sitting between them. CDR3 sequence: CASSQADSNQPQHF. The CDR3 nucleotides read TGTGCCAGCAGCCAAGCAGATAGCAATCAGCCCCAGCATTTT.

The J gene is TRBJ2-7, the V gene TRBV19, with TRBD2 matching 11 bases. The CDR3 extends over 16 amino acids. Unmatched junction bases numbered 9, after V lost 4 bases and J lost 4 bases. Germline CDR1 and CDR2: LNHDA and SQIVND (reference sequence). The CDR3 nucleotides read TGTGCCAGTAGTACCTCTATGACTAGCGGGACATACGAGCAGTACTTC. Its protein is CASSTSMTSGTYEQYF.

The chain has TRBV11-3 and TRBJ2-2; possibly TRBD1 for D (5 bases). V lost 2 bases and J lost 5, with 12 bases in between. The length of the CDR3 is 15 residues. Germline assignment: CDR1 SGHNT and CDR2 YENEEA. CDR3 amino acids: CASSLFRVDTGELFF. In DNA form, the CDR3 reads TGTGCCAGCAGCTTATTCAGGGTGGATACCGGGGAGCTGTTTTTT.

The gene calls are TRBV5-1 and TRBJ2-5; TRBD2 matches 14 bases. The trim removed 4 bases at V and 1 base at J, leaving 9 bases unmatched. This CDR3 spans 18 amino acids. Germline CDR1 SGHRS, CDR2 YFSETQ. The CDR3 loop is CASSPGTSGSFVQETQYF. In DNA, the CDR3 is TGCGCCAGCAGCCCCGGGACTAGCGGGAGTTTTGTCCAAGAGACCCAGTACTTC.

The chain carries TRBV20-1 and TRBJ2-2; TRBD2 matches 7 bases. J gave up 3 bases and V 3 bases, and 7 bases lay outside the gene matches. The CDR3 runs 15 residues. Germline CDR1 is DFQATT and CDR2 is SNEGSKA (reference sequence). CDR3 coding DNA: TGCAGTGCTAGTCCTCCTAGCGGATACACCGGGGAGCTGTTTTTT. This sequence encodes CSASPPSGYTGELFF.

The chain recombines TRBV2 with TRBJ2-1; D is unresolved. Per germline, CDR1 SNHLY and CDR2 FYNNEI. The CDR3 totals 13 residues. The germline V and J ends were trimmed by 7 bases and 4 bases, with 11 bases remaining between them. The CDR3 region is CASISRRYNEQFF. In DNA, the CDR3 is TGTGCCAGCATCTCGCGCCGATACAATGAGCAGTTCTTC.